This T cell receptor (beta chain) originates from a study of cytomegalovirus exposure and HLA in healthy donors. The junction had 6 bases not matched to a gene; V was cut back by 5 bases and J by 4 bases. There are 15 residues in the CDR3. The V gene's germline CDR1 is SGHAT and CDR2 FQNNGV. The PCR had 60 Vbeta and 13 Jbeta primers. Repertoires were generated with immunoSEQ multiplex PCR, while TCRdb's copy carries only in-frame clones and drops some. The sample contains under 200,000 clones, around 77% of which appear only once. Sequencing input: PBMCs. This TCR was sampled from a man between 60 and 75 years old in good health and CMV-seronegative. V usage is TRBV11-2 and J usage is TRBJ2-7, with 12 bases that match TRBD2. CDR3 protein: CASSRGLAGSYEQYF. For the CDR3, the DNA is TGTGCCAGCAGCCGAGGACTAGCGGGGTCATACGAGCAGTACTTC.